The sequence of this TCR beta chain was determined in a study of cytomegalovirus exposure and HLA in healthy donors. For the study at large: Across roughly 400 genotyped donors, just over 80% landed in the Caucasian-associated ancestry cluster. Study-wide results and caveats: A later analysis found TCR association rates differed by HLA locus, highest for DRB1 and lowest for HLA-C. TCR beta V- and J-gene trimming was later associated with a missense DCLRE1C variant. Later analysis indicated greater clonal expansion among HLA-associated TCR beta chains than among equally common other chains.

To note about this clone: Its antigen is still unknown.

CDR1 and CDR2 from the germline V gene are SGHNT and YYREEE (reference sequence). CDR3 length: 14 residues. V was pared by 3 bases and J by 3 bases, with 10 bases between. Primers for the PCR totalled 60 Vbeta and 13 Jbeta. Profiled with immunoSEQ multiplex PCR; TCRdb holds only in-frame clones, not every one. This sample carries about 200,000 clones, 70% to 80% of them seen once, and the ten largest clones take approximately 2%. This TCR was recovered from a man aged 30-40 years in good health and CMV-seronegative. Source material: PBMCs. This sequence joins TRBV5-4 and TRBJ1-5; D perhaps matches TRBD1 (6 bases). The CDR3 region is CASSSGQANQPQHF. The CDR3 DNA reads TGTGCCAGCAGCTCGGGACAAGCCAATCAGCCCCAGCATTTT. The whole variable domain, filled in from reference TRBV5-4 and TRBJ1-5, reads ETGVTQSPTHLIKTRGQQVTLRCSSQSGHNTVSWYQQALGQGPQFIFQYYREEENGRGNFPPRFSGLQFPNYSSELNVNALELDDSALYLCASSSGQANQPQHFGDGTRLSIL.